The 2 T cell receptor beta chains in this list originate from one sample, sequenced in a study of blood T cell repertoires in COVID-19. The table came from immunoSEQ multiplex PCR; TCRdb's copy has only in-frame clones and leaves some out. The table has about 140,000 clones, approximately 83% seen once; the top ten hold about 1.4%. Sequenced input: peripheral blood. Source of these receptors: a human donor in a cohort sampled during active COVID-19.

To note about this clone: One end of the junction fails to match germline, which may point to a read error. V gene TRBV3-1 (or the pseudogene TRBV3-2) combines with J gene TRBJ2-5; the match to TRBD1 covers 7 bases. Germline CDR1 reads LGHDT; CDR2 reads YNNKEL (reference sequence). This CDR3 region has 15 residues. Here the CDR3 reads CASSQIPDRQGTQYF. CDR3 coding DNA: TGTGCCAGCAGCCAAATCCCGGACAGGCAAGGGACCCAGTACTTC.

V usage is TRBV3-1 (or the pseudogene TRBV3-2) and J usage is TRBJ2-1; 9 bases are a match to TRBD1. The CDR3 contains 15 residues. Germline loops: CDR1 LGHDT, CDR2 YNNKEL (reference sequence). V shed 3 bases, J shed 4 bases, and the junction held 4 bases outside the gene matches. This CDR3 is CASSQPGQGYNEQFF. As DNA, the CDR3 is TGTGCCAGCAGCCAGCCGGGACAGGGTTACAATGAGCAGTTCTTC.